The clone carrying this TCR beta chain came up once. Its antigen is still unknown. The sample is drawn from a study of CD8+ T cells in alopecia areata. Findings and caveats of the study: Scalp data also include sequences from resident alphabeta T cells of normal skin.

Treatment specified: oral pan-JAK inhibitor, 5-10 mg twice daily. CD4+ and CD8+ T cells were sorted from PBMCs stained for CD3, CD4 and CD8. Following extraction, RNA underwent reverse transcription to cDNA, which served as the sequencing template. Clones were read by immunoSEQ multiplex PCR, and TCRdb kept only the in-frame ones, dropping some. The sample contains around 160,000 clones, around three fifths of which appear only once. Trimming cost V 7 bases and J 8 bases; bases outside gene matches: 2. This CDR3 is 11 amino acids long. CDR1 SQVTM and CDR2 ANQGSEA come from the germline V gene. The gene calls are TRBV29-1 and TRBJ1-2, with TRBD1 matching over 12 bases. This receptor was obtained from a human donor with alopecia areata. Sample: CD4+ T cells sorted from blood, taken at week 24, from a patient treated with tofacitinib. CDR3 DNA sequence: TGCAGCGGTGGGACAGGGGGCGGCTACACCTTC. Translation: CSGGTGGGYTF.